These 5 T cell receptor beta chains came from one sample sequenced in a study of blood T cell repertoires in COVID-19. TCRdb keeps only in-frame clones here, not all; method: immunoSEQ multiplex PCR. This table holds 50,000 to 70,000 clones, around nine tenths found once. The sequencing sample was made of peripheral blood. Every receptor here comes from a woman in her sixties or seventies with active COVID-19.

This clone was picked up one time. The V call is TRBV9, the J call TRBJ2-3, with D tentatively TRBD2 (5 bases). V was pared by 0 bases and J by 0 bases, with 8 bases between. The CDR3 contains 15 residues. Germline V gene sequence: CDR1 SGDLS, CDR2 YYNGEE. CDR3 coding DNA: TGTGCCAGCAGCGTAGTCGGGGAGAGCACAGATACGCAGTATTTT. It specifies CASSVVGESTDTQYF.

The gene calls are TRBV5-4 and TRBJ1-4; D may be TRBD1 (5 bases). The CDR3 runs to 14 residues. V was cut by 1 base and J by 8 bases, with 12 bases left in between. CDR1 is SGHNT, CDR2 YYREEE, per germline (reference sequence). CDR3 nucleotide sequence: TGTGCCAGCAGCTTGTGGGGGGTAGGAGAAAAACTGTTTTTT. This sequence encodes CASSLWGVGEKLFF.

This chain joins TRBV5-5 and TRBJ2-3; tentatively, D is TRBD2 (6 bases). Germline CDR1 reads SGHKS; CDR2 reads YYEKEE (reference sequence). CDR3 length equals 15 residues. The V end lost 1 base, the J end lost 4 bases, and 13 bases lay between the germline ends. The CDR3 spells CASSLSWGGSDTQYF. In DNA form, the CDR3 reads TGTGCCAGCAGCTTGAGCTGGGGAGGCTCAGATACGCAGTATTTT.

This chain joins TRBV3-1 (or the pseudogene TRBV3-2) and TRBJ1-2, with D unclear. The CDR3 length is 13 residues. Trimming pared 6 bases from V and 7 bases from J, leaving 15 bases between. CDR1 and CDR2 (germline): LGHDT, YNNKEL (reference sequence). As DNA, the CDR3 is TGTGCCAGCAGACAGAGTGGAGGTCGTGGCTACACCTTC. Protein: CASRQSGGRGYTF.

The chain joins TRBV6-5 to TRBJ2-2; weak D call: TRBD1 (5 bases). The CDR3 spans 15 residues. V shed 7 bases and J shed 0 bases, with 12 bases lying between them. The germline gives CDR1 MNHEY, CDR2 SVGAGI. CDR3 nucleotides: TGTGCCAGCAAACCGACAGCTTCGAACACCGGGGAGCTGTTTTTT. It codes for CASKPTASNTGELFF.